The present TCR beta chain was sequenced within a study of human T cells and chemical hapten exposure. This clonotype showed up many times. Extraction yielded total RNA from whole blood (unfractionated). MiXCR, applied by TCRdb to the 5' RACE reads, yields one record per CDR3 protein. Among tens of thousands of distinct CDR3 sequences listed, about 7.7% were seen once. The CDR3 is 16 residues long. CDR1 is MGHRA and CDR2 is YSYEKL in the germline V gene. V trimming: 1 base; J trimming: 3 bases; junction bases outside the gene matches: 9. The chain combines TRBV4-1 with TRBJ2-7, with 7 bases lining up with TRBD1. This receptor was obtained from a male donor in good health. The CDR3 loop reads CASSQVRDSGNYEQYF. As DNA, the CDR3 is TGCGCCAGCAGCCAAGTAAGGGACAGCGGAAACTACGAGCAGTACTTC.